This T cell receptor beta chain comes out of a study of Tregs in tolerant kidney transplant recipients. Study conclusions and caveats: Expanding Tregs on activated donor B cells appeared to best identify donor-specific TCRbeta clones.

Notes on this clone: The antigen remains unidentified.

The protocol was immunoSEQ multiplex PCR, while the TCRdb copy is restricted to in-frame clones and leaves out a portion. The data hold approximately 100,000 clones, with 90% to 95% observed a single time. The V gene end was trimmed by 5 bases and the J gene end by 0 bases; junction bases not matched to a gene: 12. Germline V lookup: CDR1 SGHRS, CDR2 YFSETQ. The CDR3 sequence is 18 residues long. Unstimulated Tregs (CD4+CD25+CD127-) and CD4+CD25- non-Tregs were sorted from PBMCs. The chain links TRBV5-1 to TRBJ1-4, with 8 bases fitting TRBD1. Here the sequenced sample was CD4+ T cells from blood, taken before the transplant. The clonotype originates from a human donor who received a combined kidney and bone marrow transplant. The DNA of the CDR3 is TGCGCCAGCAGAGTCTGGGGGACAGGCCTTGCAACTAATGAAAAACTGTTTTTT. Encoded protein: CASRVWGTGLATNEKLFF.